The present T cell receptor beta chain was sequenced within a study of blood T cell repertoires in COVID-19. Overall study context: Collection of acute and convalescent COVID-19 samples took place in the United States, Italy and Spain. The analysed material was cDNA or gDNA that came from T cells, B-cell-depleted T cells, or PBMCs.

Source study methods: Amplification of reference gene primers provided the estimated nucleated cell counts. Method: immunoSEQ multiplex PCR; TCRdb's copy keeps in-frame clones and lacks some. V and J calls and clone size are copied from that table; D and trimming were computed from the DNA. The repertoire holds more than 65,000 clones, about 70% seen once, with 35% to 40% in the top ten. CDR1 and CDR2 (germline): MNHGY, SVAAGI. CDR3 length equals 15 residues. V dropped 3 bases and J dropped 3; count of bases not matched to a gene: 5. The chain combines TRBV6-9 with TRBJ2-7, with TRBD2 matching over 10 bases. This receptor was obtained from a woman between 65 and 79 years old with acute or convalescent COVID-19. Sequencing used peripheral blood. The CDR3 DNA sequence: TGTGCCAGCAGTTACGAGCGGGAGGGGGTCTACGAGCAGTACTTC. It encodes CASSYEREGVYEQYF.